The 27 T cell receptor beta chains below all came from one sample that was sequenced in a study of cytomegalovirus exposure and HLA in healthy donors. Only in-frame clones appear in the TCRdb table, and some are missing; sequencing was by immunoSEQ multiplex PCR. The repertoire holds roughly 130,000 clones, with approximately 91% as singletons. Sequences were obtained from PBMCs. The receptors originated from a man in his thirties or forties in good health and CMV-seronegative.

The V call is TRBV11-3, the J call TRBJ2-1; 10 bases map to TRBD2. With V trimmed by 5 bases and J by 3 bases, 4 bases remained unmatched. The CDR3 is made up of 15 amino acids. The germline gives CDR1 SGHNT, CDR2 YENEEA. The CDR3 DNA is TGTGCCAGCAGCCCAGGACTAGCGGACTACAATGAGCAGTTCTTC. The encoded protein is CASSPGLADYNEQFF.

J is TRBJ2-2 and V is TRBV7-3, with 10 nucleotides matching TRBD1. Unmatched junction bases numbered 5, after V lost 4 bases and J lost 6 bases. Germline V gene lookup returns CDR1 SGHTA and CDR2 FQGTGA. The CDR3 is 15 amino acids. CDR3 region: CASSSRQGAAGELFF. The CDR3 DNA reads TGTGCCAGCAGCTCCCGACAGGGGGCGGCCGGGGAGCTGTTTTTT.

The rearrangement links TRBV5-6 to TRBJ1-5; 8 bases match TRBD1. The ends lost 4 bases at V and 10 bases at J; junction bases unmatched: 7. CDR1 is SGHDT and CDR2 is YYEEEE in the germline V gene. This CDR3 region has 13 residues. CDR3 DNA sequence: TGTGCCAGCAGCCTGACAGGGGCGGGACCCCAGCATTTT. This gives the protein CASSLTGAGPQHF.

The gene calls are TRBV7-2 and TRBJ1-5, with 8 bases lining up with TRBD1. Germline CDR1 is SGHTA and CDR2 is FQGNSA. The CDR3 consists of 16 residues. V lost 4 bases and J lost 6; bases outside the gene matches: 11. CDR3 protein: CASSSVTGVSSQPQHF. As DNA, the CDR3 is TGTGCCAGCAGCTCAGTGACAGGGGTGTCGAGTCAGCCCCAGCATTTT.

This clone was observed once. The chain has TRBV4-1 and TRBJ1-1; 9 nucleotides align to TRBD1. There are 14 residues in the CDR3. The germline CDR1 and CDR2 sequences are MGHRA and YSYEKL. V shed 2 bases, J shed 8 bases, and the junction held 6 bases outside the gene matches. CDR3 nucleotide sequence: TGCGCCAGCAGCCAACCGGACAGGGGACTGGAAGCTTTCTTT. Its protein is CASSQPDRGLEAFF.

The rearrangement links TRBV5-1 to TRBJ1-1; D gene unclear. Germline V gene data show CDR1 as SGHRS and CDR2 as YFSETQ. This CDR3 is built from 14 residues. Trimming left V 4 bases short and J 1 base short, with 11 bases between. The CDR3 region is CASSLNPSNTEAFF. DNA for the CDR3: TGCGCCAGCAGCCTAAACCCTTCGAACACTGAAGCTTTCTTT.

This clone occurred a few times. This rearrangement joins TRBV7-9 to TRBJ1-6, with D possibly matching TRBD1 (5 bases). Trimming cost V 1 base and J 5 bases, with 9 bases left between them. The CDR3 loop spans 15 amino acids. CDR1 is SEHNR, CDR2 FQNEAQ, per germline (reference sequence). CDR3 residues: CASSLVGPDNSPLHF. CDR3 DNA: TGTGCCAGCAGCTTAGTGGGGCCGGATAATTCACCCCTCCACTTT.

The chain links TRBV7-2 to TRBJ2-7; 8 bases map to TRBD2. The germline V gene encodes CDR1 SGHTA and CDR2 FQGNSA. The CDR3 consists of 12 residues. CDR3 amino acids: CATGGDSYEQYF. CDR3 in DNA: TGTGCAACGGGAGGGGACTCCTACGAGCAGTACTTC.

This chain uses TRBV6-5 with TRBJ2-7, with TRBD2 as a possible D gene (5 bases). Trimming removed 5 bases at V and 6 bases at J, with 17 bases between. CDR1 is MNHEY and CDR2 is SVGAGI in the germline V gene. This CDR3 is built from 14 residues. DNA for the CDR3: TGTGCCAGCAGTATCAAATTCCGGGGAGCCGAGCAGTACTTC. Translation: CASSIKFRGAEQYF.

CDR3 sequence reads: CASSFAGLATRLDTQYF. The DNA for the CDR3 is TGTGCCAGCAGCTTCGCAGGACTAGCCACGAGGTTAGACACGCAGTATTTT. The rearrangement joins TRBV7-9 to TRBJ2-3; 8 positions agree with TRBD2. The CDR3 is 17 residues long. CDR1 SEHNR and CDR2 FQNEAQ come from the germline V gene (reference sequence). Losses at the gene ends were 3 bases for V and 9 bases for J; bases not matched to a gene: 17. Supplemented by reference TRBV7-9 and TRBJ2-3, the full variable domain reads DTGVSQNPRHKITKRGQNVTFRCDPISEHNRLYWYRQTLGQGPEFLTYFQNEAQLEKSRLLSDRFSAERPKGSFSTLEIQRTEQGDSAMYLCASSFAGLATRLDTQYFGPGTRLTVL.

This chain links TRBV7-7 with TRBJ2-5; 7 nucleotides line up with TRBD2. CDR3 length: 16 residues. With 1 base clipped from V and 5 bases from J, the junction kept 10 bases outside the gene matches. Germline assignment: CDR1 SSHAT and CDR2 FNYEAQ (reference sequence). The CDR3 sequence is CASSLGLGGSSETQYF. The CDR3 coding sequence is TGTGCCAGCAGCTTAGGATTGGGAGGGAGCTCGGAGACCCAGTACTTC.

This clone has just a few counts. This chain joins TRBV6-1 and TRBJ1-1, with no clear D. Germline loops: CDR1 MNHNS, CDR2 SASEGT. The CDR3 covers 12 residues. Deletions cut 3 bases from V and 4 bases from J, with 6 bases between. In DNA, the CDR3 is TGTGCCAGCAGTGAGGCTGGCACTGAAGCTTTCTTT. Amino acids: CASSEAGTEAFF.

The J gene is TRBJ2-5, the V gene TRBV14; D may be TRBD1 (5 bases). Deletions cut 2 bases from V and 3 bases from J, with 13 bases between. The CDR3 covers 15 residues. Germline CDR1 is SGHDN and CDR2 is FVKESK. In DNA, the CDR3 is TGTGCCAGCAGCCAACACCTGGCAGGGAAAGAGACCCAGTACTTC. Translated, it gives CASSQHLAGKETQYF.

The chain combines TRBV7-3 with TRBJ2-2, with 9 nucleotides matching TRBD2. The CDR3 contains 14 residues. CDR1 and CDR2 (germline): SGHTA, FQGTGA. Trimming took 4 bases from V and 6 from J; bases not matched to a gene: 3. The CDR3 sequence: CASSSIAGAGELFF. CDR3 in DNA: TGTGCCAGCAGCTCAATAGCGGGAGCCGGGGAGCTGTTTTTT.

The chain couples TRBV7-2 to TRBJ1-1; D is uncertain. The CDR3 totals 14 residues. Germline loops: CDR1 SGHTA, CDR2 FQGNSA. Trimming cost V 4 bases and J 1 base, with 10 bases left between them. CDR3 DNA sequence: TGTGCCAGCAGCTCGACGGGTAAGAACACTGAAGCTTTCTTT. The encoded protein is CASSSTGKNTEAFF.

V and J are TRBV28 and TRBJ1-2, with 9 nucleotides matching TRBD1. Germline-derived CDR1 and CDR2 are MDHEN and SYDVKM. This CDR3 spans 14 amino acids. V dropped 4 bases and J dropped 4; count of bases not matched to a gene: 4. The CDR3 sequence: CASSSSTGGYGYTF. The CDR3, as DNA: TGTGCCAGCAGTTCGTCGACAGGGGGCTATGGCTACACCTTC.

The chain is built from TRBV19 and TRBJ1-1, with D hard to call. The V end lost 3 bases, the J end lost 2 bases, and 7 bases lay between the germline ends. The V gene's germline CDR1 is LNHDA and CDR2 SQIVND (reference sequence). This CDR3 spans 13 amino acids. The CDR3 DNA follows: TGTGCCAGTAGTATTTTCAGTAACACTGAAGCTTTCTTT. Translating it yields CASSIFSNTEAFF.

This clone was detected many times. The chain uses TRBV19 and TRBJ2-3; 8 nucleotides agree with TRBD1. CDR3 length: 16 amino acids. V trimming: 9 bases; J trimming: 0 bases; junction bases outside the gene matches: 11. Germline CDR1 LNHDA, CDR2 SQIVND (reference sequence). The CDR3 sequence: CASWDRRGSSTDTQYF. The CDR3 nucleotides are TGTGCCAGCTGGGACAGGCGAGGGTCTAGCACAGATACGCAGTATTTT.

V usage is TRBV10-3 and J usage is TRBJ2-7; maybe TRBD2 (5 bases). CDR1 ENHRY and CDR2 SYGVKD come from the germline V gene. The CDR3 sequence is 14 residues long. V lost 4 bases and J lost 9, with 19 bases in between. This chain's CDR3 is CAISVPGLDSRQYF. As DNA, the CDR3 is TGTGCCATCAGTGTCCCGGGATTAGACTCTCGGCAGTACTTC.

V usage is TRBV5-1 and J usage is TRBJ2-7; TRBD2 matches at 13 bases. V gave up 3 bases and J gave up 4 bases; unmatched junction bases: 4. Germline CDR1 SGHRS, CDR2 YFSETQ. This CDR3 is built from 15 residues. The CDR3 sequence is CASSWTSGSIYEQYF. CDR3 DNA sequence: TGCGCCAGCAGCTGGACTAGCGGGAGTATTTACGAGCAGTACTTC.

The J gene is TRBJ2-7, the V gene TRBV5-4, with 9 positions matching TRBD1. The CDR3 spans 15 residues. The V segment lost 1 base and the J segment 5 bases; nucleotides outside the gene matches: 7. Germline values: CDR1 SGHNT, CDR2 YYREEE (reference sequence). The CDR3 nucleotides are TGTGCCAGCAGCTTGCGCGGGACAGGGTGGGACGAGCAGTACTTC. This encodes CASSLRGTGWDEQYF.

The chain has TRBV6-5 and TRBJ2-3, with 8 bases matching TRBD2. After removal of 2 bases from V and 6 bases from J, the junction contained 10 bases not matched to a gene. The V gene's germline CDR1 is MNHEY and CDR2 SVGAGI. The CDR3 loop spans 16 amino acids. The CDR3 here is CASSYISSGRSDTQYF. The CDR3, as DNA: TGTGCCAGCAGTTACATTTCCAGCGGGAGATCGGATACGCAGTATTTT.

The chain recombines TRBV7-2 with TRBJ2-5; D is possibly TRBD2 (5 bases). The CDR3 loop spans 14 amino acids. V dropped 5 bases and J dropped 4 bases, with 14 bases sitting between them. Germline lookup yields CDR1 SGHTA and CDR2 FQGNSA. CDR3: CASSAYKAGETQYF. DNA of the CDR3: TGTGCCAGCAGCGCCTACAAGGCGGGAGAGACCCAGTACTTC.

This chain uses TRBV19 with TRBJ1-6, with TRBD1 as a possible D gene (6 bases). This CDR3 contains 15 residues. The V end was cut by 10 bases, the J end by 0 bases, with 13 bases between. Per germline, CDR1 LNHDA and CDR2 SQIVND (reference sequence). CDR3 amino acids: CATTRQASYNSPLHF. The DNA of the CDR3 is TGTGCCACAACAAGACAGGCCTCCTATAATTCACCCCTCCACTTT.

This chain's CDR3 is CASSLSTSAEQFF. The CDR3 nucleotides are TGTGCCAGCAGCTTGTCGACTAGCGCTGAGCAGTTCTTC. The chain carries TRBV7-6 and TRBJ2-1; TRBD2 agrees at 8 bases. With 3 bases clipped from V and 9 bases from J, the junction kept 4 bases outside the gene matches. Germline assignment: CDR1 SGHVS and CDR2 FNYEAQ. The CDR3 is 13 residues long. Filled out from reference TRBV7-6 and TRBJ2-1, the complete variable domain reads GAGVSQSPRYKVTKRGQDVALRCDPISGHVSLYWYRQALGQGPEFLTYFNYEAQQDKSGLPNDRFSAERPEGSISTLTIQRTEQRDSAMYRCASSLSTSAEQFFGPGTRLTVL.

The chain has TRBV7-6 and TRBJ2-7; TRBD1 aligns across 8 bases. V shed 8 bases and J 3 bases; nucleotides not matched to a gene: 6. This CDR3 is built from 13 residues. From germline, CDR1 is SGHVS and CDR2 FNYEAQ. The CDR3 protein is CASRLGQGYEQYF. The DNA of the CDR3 is TGTGCCAGCCGACTCGGACAGGGCTACGAGCAGTACTTC.

V usage is TRBV19 and J usage is TRBJ2-7, with D unclear. Between the trimmed V and J ends, which lost 3 bases and 2 bases, there was a span of 11 bases. The CDR3 covers 14 residues. Germline values: CDR1 LNHDA, CDR2 SQIVND (reference sequence). The CDR3 sequence is CASSIRADPYEQYF. The CDR3 DNA reads TGTGCCAGTAGTATTAGAGCTGATCCCTACGAGCAGTACTTC.